These T cell receptor beta chains were read from a single sample in a study of cytomegalovirus exposure and HLA in healthy donors. Sequencing used immunoSEQ multiplex PCR; TCRdb keeps in-frame clones, though not all of them. The sample carries around 230,000 clones, about three quarters recorded once. The source material was PBMCs. These receptors all come from a boy younger than 18 in good health and CMV-seronegative. Each CDR3 is given with its conserved first and last residue. Fields, in order: D gene, J gene, clone size, V gene, CDR3 DNA, CDR3 protein. The D gene is left open where the match is weak. Where a row states a size, it is once, few, many or the class of an expanded clone; other rows omit it.

D gene: -; J gene: TRBJ2-3; clone size: once; V gene: TRBV6-4; CDR3 DNA: TGTGCCACCAGAGAATGGCCCCTGAGCACAGATACGCAGTATTTT; CDR3 protein: CATREWPLSTDTQYF
D gene: -; J gene: TRBJ1-2; clone size: -; V gene: TRBV2; CDR3 DNA: TGTGCCAGCACCTTACCGACAGCTATGAGACACTATGGCTACACCTTC; CDR3 protein: CASTLPTAMRHYGYTF
D gene: -; J gene: TRBJ2-7; clone size: once; V gene: TRBV5-4; CDR3 DNA: TGTGCCAGCAGCCTGGGGCAGGGGAGCTCCTACGAGCAGTACTTC; CDR3 protein: CASSLGQGSSYEQYF
D gene: TRBD1; J gene: TRBJ2-7; clone size: few; V gene: TRBV5-6; CDR3 DNA: TGTGCCAGCAGCATAGAGGGGGCCCCACCCTCCTACGAGCAGTACTTC; CDR3 protein: CASSIEGAPPSYEQYF
D gene: -; J gene: TRBJ2-7; clone size: -; V gene: TRBV11-2; CDR3 DNA: TGTGCCAGCAGCTTAGGGCGGGCGGAGCAGTACTTC; CDR3 protein: CASSLGRAEQYF
D gene: TRBD1; J gene: TRBJ1-2; clone size: once; V gene: TRBV30; CDR3 DNA: TGTGCCTGGAGTGCCCAACGGACAGGGCTTAACTATGGCTACACCTTC; CDR3 protein: CAWSAQRTGLNYGYTF
D gene: -; J gene: TRBJ2-7; clone size: -; V gene: TRBV2; CDR3 DNA: TGTGCCAGCAGTGAAGCCCCCCAGGGGTTTGTGGTCTCCTACGAGCAGTACTTC; CDR3 protein: CASSEAPQGFVVSYEQYF
D gene: TRBD1; J gene: TRBJ2-7; clone size: -; V gene: TRBV7-8; CDR3 DNA: TGTGCCAGCAGCTTACGCAGGGGGTCCTACGAGCAGTACTTC; CDR3 protein: CASSLRRGSYEQYF
D gene: -; J gene: TRBJ2-1; clone size: -; V gene: TRBV9; CDR3 DNA: TGTGCCAGCAGCGTATTGTCGCCCCTCTCTAAATACAATGAGCAGTTCTTC; CDR3 protein: CASSVLSPLSKYNEQFF
D gene: -; J gene: TRBJ1-4; clone size: few; V gene: TRBV2; CDR3 DNA: TGTGCCAGCAGTGAAGAATGGGCCGGGGGAGGGTTTTTT; CDR3 protein: CASSEEWAGGGFF
D gene: TRBD2; J gene: TRBJ2-1; clone size: -; V gene: TRBV6-5; CDR3 DNA: TGTGCCAGCAGCTTCGGGACTAGCGGGGGCGGTGAGCAGTTCTTC; CDR3 protein: CASSFGTSGGGEQFF
D gene: TRBD1; J gene: TRBJ2-7; clone size: -; V gene: TRBV14; CDR3 DNA: TGTGCCAGCAGCCCATACGGACAGGGTAGCTACGAGCAGTACTTC; CDR3 protein: CASSPYGQGSYEQYF
D gene: TRBD1; J gene: TRBJ2-1; clone size: -; V gene: TRBV14; CDR3 DNA: TGTGCCAGCAGCCAAGTGGGACAGGGTTTTGGGCAGTTCTTC; CDR3 protein: CASSQVGQGFGQFF
D gene: -; J gene: TRBJ2-3; clone size: -; V gene: TRBV5-4; CDR3 DNA: TGTGCCAGCAGCTTGGGATTCCAGAGCACAGATACGCAGTATTTT; CDR3 protein: CASSLGFQSTDTQYF
D gene: -; J gene: TRBJ1-2; clone size: -; V gene: TRBV30; CDR3 DNA: TGTGCCTGGAGTGTAATGGCTGCAACTGGCTACACCTTC; CDR3 protein: CAWSVMAATGYTF
D gene: -; J gene: TRBJ1-4; clone size: -; V gene: TRBV5-6; CDR3 DNA: TGTGCCAGCAGCTCCCATCTCCCGACAGGCCGGATGACACGTGAAAAACTGTTTTTT; CDR3 protein: CASSSHLPTGRMTREKLFF
D gene: -; J gene: TRBJ1-2; clone size: -; V gene: TRBV7-9; CDR3 DNA: TGTGCCAGCAGCTTTCAGGGGTTTGGCTATGGCTACACCTTC; CDR3 protein: CASSFQGFGYGYTF
D gene: -; J gene: TRBJ1-1; clone size: once; V gene: TRBV9; CDR3 DNA: TGTGCCAGCAGCGTAGAGGCAGGGGTAACTGAAGCTTTCTTT; CDR3 protein: CASSVEAGVTEAFF
D gene: TRBD2; J gene: TRBJ2-1; clone size: -; V gene: TRBV19; CDR3 DNA: TGTGCCAGTAGACTAGCGGGATTTAATGAGCAGTTCTTC; CDR3 protein: CASRLAGFNEQFF
D gene: -; J gene: TRBJ2-7; clone size: -; V gene: TRBV13; CDR3 DNA: TGTGCCAGCAGCTCATATCGGGGTTCGCACGACTACGAGCAGTACTTC; CDR3 protein: CASSSYRGSHDYEQYF
D gene: TRBD2; J gene: TRBJ2-7; clone size: -; V gene: TRBV28; CDR3 DNA: TGTGCCAGCAGTTCCAAGTTTCGCGGCCGAACTAGCGGGAACTCCTACGAGCAGTACTTC; CDR3 protein: CASSSKFRGRTSGNSYEQYF
D gene: -; J gene: TRBJ1-2; clone size: -; V gene: TRBV28; CDR3 DNA: TGTGCCAGCACCTGGACTGGGGGAGGCTATGGCTACACCTTC; CDR3 protein: CASTWTGGGYGYTF
D gene: TRBD1; J gene: TRBJ2-1; clone size: once; V gene: TRBV5-1; CDR3 DNA: TGCGCCAGCAGCTTGGCCGGCAGGGGGCCCAATGAGCAGTTCTTC; CDR3 protein: CASSLAGRGPNEQFF
D gene: -; J gene: TRBJ1-1; clone size: -; V gene: TRBV11-2; CDR3 DNA: TGTGCCAGCAGCCCGTCGGACAGTAACACTGAAGCTTTCTTT; CDR3 protein: CASSPSDSNTEAFF
D gene: TRBD1; J gene: TRBJ1-2; clone size: -; V gene: TRBV7-9; CDR3 DNA: TGTGCCAGCAGCCCGACAGGGGACGTCCATGGCTACACCTTC; CDR3 protein: CASSPTGDVHGYTF
D gene: TRBD1; J gene: TRBJ1-2; clone size: -; V gene: TRBV5-1; CDR3 DNA: TGCGCCAGCAGTCCGTCAGGGGGAAACTATGGCTACACCTTC; CDR3 protein: CASSPSGGNYGYTF
D gene: -; J gene: TRBJ2-1; clone size: few; V gene: TRBV27; CDR3 DNA: TGTGCCAGCAGTTTGGGGCATGGAGGGAATGAGCAGTTCTTC; CDR3 protein: CASSLGHGGNEQFF
D gene: TRBD1; J gene: TRBJ1-2; clone size: -; V gene: TRBV19; CDR3 DNA: TGTGCCAGTAGTAGACAGGGTAACTATGGCTACACCTTC; CDR3 protein: CASSRQGNYGYTF
D gene: TRBD2; J gene: TRBJ2-1; clone size: -; V gene: TRBV18; CDR3 DNA: TGTGCCAGCTCACCAGGGGCTAGCGGGAGCAATGAGCAGTTCTTC; CDR3 protein: CASSPGASGSNEQFF
D gene: -; J gene: TRBJ1-3; clone size: -; V gene: TRBV7-9; CDR3 DNA: TGTGCCAGCAGCTTAGAAGGTGGGCGTTTGGGAAACACCATATATTTT; CDR3 protein: CASSLEGGRLGNTIYF
D gene: -; J gene: TRBJ2-1; clone size: -; V gene: TRBV25-1; CDR3 DNA: TGTGCCAGCAGTGATCACTCTCGGGGGTCGGGCAATGAGCAGTTCTTC; CDR3 protein: CASSDHSRGSGNEQFF
D gene: TRBD1; J gene: TRBJ2-7; clone size: -; V gene: TRBV19; CDR3 DNA: TGTGCCAGTAGTACGGGACAGGGCTACGAGCAGTACTTC; CDR3 protein: CASSTGQGYEQYF
D gene: -; J gene: TRBJ2-7; clone size: -; V gene: TRBV7-9; CDR3 DNA: TGTGCCAGCAGCCACGGACAGTTAGGCGAGCAGTACTTC; CDR3 protein: CASSHGQLGEQYF
D gene: TRBD1; J gene: TRBJ1-6; clone size: -; V gene: TRBV30; CDR3 DNA: TGTGCCTGGACGGACAGGTCGATTTCACCCCTCCACTTT; CDR3 protein: CAWTDRSISPLHF
D gene: TRBD2; J gene: TRBJ2-1; clone size: -; V gene: TRBV2; CDR3 DNA: TGTGCCAGCGTGGGGCCGGGAGGGGACCGCAATGAGCAGTTCTTC; CDR3 protein: CASVGPGGDRNEQFF
D gene: -; J gene: TRBJ1-2; clone size: -; V gene: TRBV29-1; CDR3 DNA: TGCAGCGTTTTGTGGGGCTCCTATGGCTACACCTTC; CDR3 protein: CSVLWGSYGYTF
D gene: TRBD2; J gene: TRBJ2-3; clone size: -; V gene: TRBV6-6; CDR3 DNA: TGTGCCACGTCTAGCGGCTTAGACACAGATACGCAGTATTTT; CDR3 protein: CATSSGLDTDTQYF
D gene: TRBD1; J gene: TRBJ1-6; clone size: -; V gene: TRBV7-9; CDR3 DNA: TGTGCCAGCAGAACCCGGGACAGACTATCACCCCTCCACTTT; CDR3 protein: CASRTRDRLSPLHF
D gene: -; J gene: TRBJ2-2; clone size: -; V gene: TRBV5-1; CDR3 DNA: TGCGCCTGCTCGACACTCGCGAACACCGGGGAGCTGTTTTTT; CDR3 protein: CACSTLANTGELFF
D gene: TRBD2; J gene: TRBJ2-1; clone size: -; V gene: TRBV4-1; CDR3 DNA: TGCGCCAGCAGCCCGGGGGCACTAGCGGGTTACAATGAGCAGTTCTTC; CDR3 protein: CASSPGALAGYNEQFF
D gene: -; J gene: TRBJ1-6; clone size: -; V gene: TRBV7-2; CDR3 DNA: TGTGCCAGCAGCCCCGAGGCGTTTTCACCCCTCCACTTT; CDR3 protein: CASSPEAFSPLHF
D gene: -; J gene: TRBJ2-7; clone size: -; V gene: TRBV5-4; CDR3 DNA: TGTGCCAGCAGCCCGGGTGTCGCGGAAACTTACGAGCAGTACTTC; CDR3 protein: CASSPGVAETYEQYF
D gene: -; J gene: TRBJ2-3; clone size: -; V gene: TRBV11-3; CDR3 DNA: TGTGCCAGCCAGAACCTGGGCGGGGGCAGAGATACGCAGTATTTT; CDR3 protein: CASQNLGGGRDTQYF
D gene: -; J gene: TRBJ2-7; clone size: -; V gene: TRBV5-1; CDR3 DNA: TGCGCCAGCAGTTCAGGCCAGGGGGACTCCTCCTACGAGCAGTACTTC; CDR3 protein: CASSSGQGDSSYEQYF
D gene: -; J gene: TRBJ2-7; clone size: -; V gene: TRBV19; CDR3 DNA: TGTGCCAGTAGTATTCAGGGGTCTTACGAGCAGTACTTC; CDR3 protein: CASSIQGSYEQYF
D gene: -; J gene: TRBJ1-2; clone size: -; V gene: TRBV2; CDR3 DNA: TGTGCCAGCAGTGAATCCTCTAACTATGGCTACACCTTC; CDR3 protein: CASSESSNYGYTF
D gene: TRBD1; J gene: TRBJ2-1; clone size: -; V gene: TRBV7-9; CDR3 DNA: TGTGCCAGCAGCATAACCGGCAGGGGGCTAGCGAGGCAGTTCTTC; CDR3 protein: CASSITGRGLARQFF
D gene: -; J gene: TRBJ2-7; clone size: -; V gene: TRBV14; CDR3 DNA: TGTGCCAGCAGCCATCAAGGTGGGCCGAGGGACGAGCAGTACTTC; CDR3 protein: CASSHQGGPRDEQYF
D gene: -; J gene: TRBJ1-1; clone size: -; V gene: TRBV6-1; CDR3 DNA: TGTGCCAGCAGTGAAGGGGGGCTAATAGAAGCTTTCTTT; CDR3 protein: CASSEGGLIEAFF
D gene: -; J gene: TRBJ1-2; clone size: few; V gene: TRBV6-4; CDR3 DNA: TGTGCCAGCAGTGACGCCGGGACACCTCATGGCTACACCTTC; CDR3 protein: CASSDAGTPHGYTF
D gene: TRBD1; J gene: TRBJ2-4; clone size: few; V gene: TRBV19; CDR3 DNA: TGTGCCAGCCTGGGCGGGACAGGCCAAAACATTCAGTACTTC; CDR3 protein: CASLGGTGQNIQYF
D gene: TRBD1; J gene: TRBJ2-7; clone size: -; V gene: TRBV11-3; CDR3 DNA: TGTGCCAGCACCATCGACAGGGGGCGCTACGAGCAGTACTTC; CDR3 protein: CASTIDRGRYEQYF
D gene: -; J gene: TRBJ1-5; clone size: -; V gene: TRBV10-3; CDR3 DNA: TGTGCCACGTGGGGGGGGGTTCAGCCCCAGCATTTT; CDR3 protein: CATWGGVQPQHF
D gene: TRBD2; J gene: TRBJ2-1; clone size: -; V gene: TRBV10-3; CDR3 DNA: TGTGCCACTCATAGCGGGGGGGCCGAGGACAATGAGCAGTTCTTC; CDR3 protein: CATHSGGAEDNEQFF